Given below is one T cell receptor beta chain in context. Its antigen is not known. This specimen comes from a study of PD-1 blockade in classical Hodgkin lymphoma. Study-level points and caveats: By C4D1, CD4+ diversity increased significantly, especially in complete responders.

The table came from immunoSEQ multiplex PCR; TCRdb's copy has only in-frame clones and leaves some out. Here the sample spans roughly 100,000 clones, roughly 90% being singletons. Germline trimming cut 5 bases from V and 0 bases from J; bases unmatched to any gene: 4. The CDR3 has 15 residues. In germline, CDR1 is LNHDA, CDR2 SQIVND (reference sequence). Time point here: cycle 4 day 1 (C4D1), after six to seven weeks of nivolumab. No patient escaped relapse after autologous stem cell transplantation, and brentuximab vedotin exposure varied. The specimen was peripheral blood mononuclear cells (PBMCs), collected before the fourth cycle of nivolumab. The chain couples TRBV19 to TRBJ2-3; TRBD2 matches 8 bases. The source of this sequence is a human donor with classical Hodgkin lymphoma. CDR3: CASSLPSGSTDTQYF. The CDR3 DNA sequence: TGTGCCAGTAGTCTCCCTAGCGGGAGCACAGATACGCAGTATTTT. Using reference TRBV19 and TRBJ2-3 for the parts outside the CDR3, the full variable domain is DGGITQSPKYLFRKEGQNVTLSCEQNLNHDAMYWYRQDPGQGLRLIYYSQIVNDFQKGDIAEGYSVSREKKESFPLTVTSAQKNPTAFYLCASSLPSGSTDTQYFGPGTRLTVL.